This T cell receptor beta chain was found in a study of blood T cell repertoires in COVID-19. About the study: Samples came from the United States, Italy and Spain, spanning acute and convalescent COVID-19.

Measured with immunoSEQ multiplex PCR; TCRdb has only the in-frame clones, and not every one. The sample has tens of thousands of clones; around 83% are singletons. CDR3 length equals 17 residues. Losses at the gene ends were 1 base for V and 3 bases for J; bases not matched to a gene: 10. Germline loops: CDR1 SGHVS, CDR2 FNYEAQ. The chain employs TRBV7-6 and TRBJ1-2, with 8 bases aligning to TRBD1. The clonotype comes from a human donor in a cohort sampled during active COVID-19. The material sequenced was peripheral blood. DNA of the CDR3: TGTGCCAGCAGCTTAGGGCCGTTGGACAGGGTTGACTATGGCTACACCTTC. Amino acid sequence: CASSLGPLDRVDYGYTF.